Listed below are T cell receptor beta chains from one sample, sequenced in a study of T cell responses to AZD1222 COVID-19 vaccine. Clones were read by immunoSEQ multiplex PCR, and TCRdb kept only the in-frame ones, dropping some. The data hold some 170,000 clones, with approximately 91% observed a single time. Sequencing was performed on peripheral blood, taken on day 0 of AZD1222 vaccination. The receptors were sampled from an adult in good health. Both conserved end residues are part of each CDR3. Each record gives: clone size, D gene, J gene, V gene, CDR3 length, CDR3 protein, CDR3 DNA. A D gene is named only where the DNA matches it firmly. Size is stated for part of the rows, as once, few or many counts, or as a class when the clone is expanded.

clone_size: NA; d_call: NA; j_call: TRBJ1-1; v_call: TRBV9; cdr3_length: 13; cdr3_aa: CASRTVSETEAFF; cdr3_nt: TGTGCCAGCAGAACAGTTTCTGAGACTGAAGCTTTCTTT
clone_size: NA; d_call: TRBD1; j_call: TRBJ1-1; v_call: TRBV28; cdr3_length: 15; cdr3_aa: CASISARDRGPEAFF; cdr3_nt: TGTGCCAGCATCTCAGCCCGGGACAGGGGCCCTGAAGCTTTCTTT
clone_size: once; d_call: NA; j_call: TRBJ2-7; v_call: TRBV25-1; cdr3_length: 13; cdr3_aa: CASREYTHKEQYF; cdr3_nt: TGTGCCAGCAGGGAGTATACACACAAGGAGCAGTACTTC
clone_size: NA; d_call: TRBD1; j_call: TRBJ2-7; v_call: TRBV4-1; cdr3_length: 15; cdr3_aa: CASSHPGQVLYEQYF; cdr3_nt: TGCGCCAGCAGCCATCCAGGACAGGTCCTCTACGAGCAGTACTTC
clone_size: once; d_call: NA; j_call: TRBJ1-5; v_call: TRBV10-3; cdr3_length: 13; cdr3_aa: CAISDNSNQPQHF; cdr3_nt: TGTGCCATCAGTGATAATAGCAATCAGCCCCAGCATTTT
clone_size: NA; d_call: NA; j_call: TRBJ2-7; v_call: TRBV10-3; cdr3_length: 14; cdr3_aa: CATSSPRTSSEQYF; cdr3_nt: TGTGCAACTTCCTCCCCCCGAACTAGTTCCGAGCAGTACTTC
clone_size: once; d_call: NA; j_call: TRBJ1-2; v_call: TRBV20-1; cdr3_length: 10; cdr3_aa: CSAVRGGYTF; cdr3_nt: TGCAGTGCCGTGCGGGGCGGCTACACCTTC
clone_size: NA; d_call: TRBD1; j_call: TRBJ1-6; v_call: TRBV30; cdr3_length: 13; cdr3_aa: CAWNRQGNSPLHF; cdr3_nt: TGTGCCTGGAACCGACAGGGGAATTCACCCCTCCACTTT
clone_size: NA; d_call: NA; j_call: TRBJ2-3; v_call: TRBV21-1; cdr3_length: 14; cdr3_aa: CASSSWTGTDTQYF; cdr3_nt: TGTGCCAGCAGCAGCTGGACTGGCACAGATACGCAGTATTTT
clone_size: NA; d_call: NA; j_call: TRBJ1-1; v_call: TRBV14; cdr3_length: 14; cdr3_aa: CASSQRARNTEAFF; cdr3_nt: TGTGCCAGCAGCCAAAGGGCGAGGAACACTGAAGCTTTCTTT
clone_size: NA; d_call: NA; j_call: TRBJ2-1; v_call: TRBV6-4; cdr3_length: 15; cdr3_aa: CASSDSGASYNEQFF; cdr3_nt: TGTGCCAGCAGTGACTCGGGGGCGTCCTACAATGAGCAGTTCTTC
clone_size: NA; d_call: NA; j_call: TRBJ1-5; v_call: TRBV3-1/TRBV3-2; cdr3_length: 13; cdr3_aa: CASSQGDPGPQHF; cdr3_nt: TGTGCCAGCAGCCAAGGGGACCCTGGGCCCCAGCATTTT
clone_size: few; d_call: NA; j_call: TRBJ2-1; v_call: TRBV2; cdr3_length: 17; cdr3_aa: CASSDSLLGPRGYGQFF; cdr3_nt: TGTGCCAGCAGTGACAGCTTACTGGGACCCCGGGGGTATGGGCAGTTCTTC
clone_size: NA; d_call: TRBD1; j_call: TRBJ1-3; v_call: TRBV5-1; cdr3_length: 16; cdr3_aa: CASSSGQMSSGNTIYF; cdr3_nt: TGCGCCAGCAGCTCGGGACAGATGAGCTCTGGAAACACCATATATTTT
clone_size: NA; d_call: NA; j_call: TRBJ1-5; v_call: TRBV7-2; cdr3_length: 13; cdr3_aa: CASSLWENQPQHF; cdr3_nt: TGTGCCAGCAGCTTATGGGAGAATCAGCCCCAGCATTTT
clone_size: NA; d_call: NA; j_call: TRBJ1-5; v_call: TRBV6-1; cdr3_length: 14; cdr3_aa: CASSEWEGPRPQHF; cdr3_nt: TGTGCCAGCAGTGAATGGGAGGGCCCAAGGCCCCAGCATTTT
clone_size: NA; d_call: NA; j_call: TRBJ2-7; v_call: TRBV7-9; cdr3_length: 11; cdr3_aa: CASSLGQGLYF; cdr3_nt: TGTGCCAGCAGCCTAGGTCAAGGTCTGTACTTC
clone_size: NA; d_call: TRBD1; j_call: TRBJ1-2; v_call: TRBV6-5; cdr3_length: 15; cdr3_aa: CASSYFGDRGDGYTF; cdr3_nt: TGTGCCAGCAGTTACTTCGGGGACAGGGGAGATGGCTACACCTTC
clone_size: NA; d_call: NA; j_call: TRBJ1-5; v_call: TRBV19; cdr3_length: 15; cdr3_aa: CASSSRGNSNQPQHF; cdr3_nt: TGTGCCAGTAGTAGCAGGGGAAATAGCAATCAGCCCCAGCATTTT
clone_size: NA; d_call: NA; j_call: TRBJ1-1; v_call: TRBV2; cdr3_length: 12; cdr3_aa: CASSSGNTEAFF; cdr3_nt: TGTGCCAGCAGCTCGGGGAACACTGAAGCTTTCTTT
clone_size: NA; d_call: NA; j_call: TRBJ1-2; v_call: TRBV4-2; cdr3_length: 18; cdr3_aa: CASSQIPLGPISPGGYTF; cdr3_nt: TGTGCCAGCAGCCAAATACCCTTGGGACCGATAAGCCCGGGTGGCTACACCTTC
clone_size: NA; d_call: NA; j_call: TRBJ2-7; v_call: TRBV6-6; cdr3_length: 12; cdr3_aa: CASSPQRREQYF; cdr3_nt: TGTGCCAGCAGCCCCCAAAGGCGGGAGCAGTACTTC
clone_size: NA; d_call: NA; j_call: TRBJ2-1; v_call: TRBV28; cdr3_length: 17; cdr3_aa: CASSFPPSGLPYNEQFF; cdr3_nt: TGTGCCAGCAGTTTCCCCCCCTCGGGACTGCCTTACAATGAGCAGTTCTTC
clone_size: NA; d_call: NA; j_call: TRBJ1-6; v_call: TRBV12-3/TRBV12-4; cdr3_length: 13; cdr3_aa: CASSFLRNSPLHF; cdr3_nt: TGTGCCAGCAGTTTCTTGAGGAATTCACCCCTCCACTTT
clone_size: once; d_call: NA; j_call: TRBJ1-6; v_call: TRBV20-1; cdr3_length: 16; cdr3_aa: CSASPRRSSYNSPLHF; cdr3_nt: TGCAGTGCTAGTCCCCGCCGAAGCTCCTATAATTCACCCCTCCACTTT
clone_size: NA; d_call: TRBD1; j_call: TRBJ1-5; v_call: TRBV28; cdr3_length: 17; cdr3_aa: CASSLLGTGYSNQPQHF; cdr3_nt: TGTGCCAGCAGTTTACTTGGGACAGGTTATAGCAATCAGCCCCAGCATTTT
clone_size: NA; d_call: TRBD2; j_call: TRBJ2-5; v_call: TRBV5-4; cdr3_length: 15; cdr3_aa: CASRAGGEFRETQYF; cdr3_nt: TGTGCCAGCAGGGCGGGAGGGGAGTTTCGGGAGACCCAGTACTTC
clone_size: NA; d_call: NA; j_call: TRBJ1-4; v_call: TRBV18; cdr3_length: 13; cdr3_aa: CASSPVPGEKLFF; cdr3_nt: TGTGCCAGCTCACCAGTACCGGGAGAAAAACTGTTTTTT
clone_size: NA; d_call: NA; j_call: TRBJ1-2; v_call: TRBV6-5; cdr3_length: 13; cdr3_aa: CASSSLVGYGYTF; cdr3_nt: TGTGCCAGCAGTTCTCTAGTGGGCTATGGCTACACCTTC
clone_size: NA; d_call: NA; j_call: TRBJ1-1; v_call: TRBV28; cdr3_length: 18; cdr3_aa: CASSLPLRTAVRNTEAFF; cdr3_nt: TGTGCCAGCAGTTTGCCCCTCCGGACAGCCGTTCGAAACACTGAAGCTTTCTTT
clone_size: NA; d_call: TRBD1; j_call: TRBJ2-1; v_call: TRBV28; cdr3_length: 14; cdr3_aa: CASSLRQGAREQFF; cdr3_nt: TGTGCCAGCAGTTTGCGACAGGGGGCGAGGGAGCAGTTCTTC
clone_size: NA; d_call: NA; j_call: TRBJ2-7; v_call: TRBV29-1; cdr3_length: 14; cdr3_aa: CSVEDGRKADEQYF; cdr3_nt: TGCAGCGTTGAGGACGGCAGAAAAGCTGACGAGCAGTACTTC
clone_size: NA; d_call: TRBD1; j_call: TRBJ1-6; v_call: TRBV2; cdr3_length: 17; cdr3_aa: CASSEQAGGAYNSPLHF; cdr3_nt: TGTGCCAGCAGTGAACAGGCAGGGGGAGCCTATAATTCACCCCTCCACTTT
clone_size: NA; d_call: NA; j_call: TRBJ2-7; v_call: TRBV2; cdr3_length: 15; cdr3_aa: CASRGGGVSSYEQYF; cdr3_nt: TGTGCCAGCAGAGGGGGCGGGGTGAGCTCCTACGAGCAGTACTTC
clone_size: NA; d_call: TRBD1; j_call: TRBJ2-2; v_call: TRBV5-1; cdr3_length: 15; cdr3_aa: CASSLGTGGTGELFF; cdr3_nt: TGCGCCAGCAGCTTAGGGACAGGAGGCACCGGGGAGCTGTTTTTT
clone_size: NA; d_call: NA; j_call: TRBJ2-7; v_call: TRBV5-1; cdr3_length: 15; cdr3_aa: CASSLVSEGPYEQYF; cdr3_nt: TGCGCCAGCAGCTTGGTGTCGGAGGGCCCCTACGAGCAGTACTTC
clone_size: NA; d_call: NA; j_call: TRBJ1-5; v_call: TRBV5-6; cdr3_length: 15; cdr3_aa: CASSKQTGYNQPQHF; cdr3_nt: TGTGCCAGCAGCAAACAAACAGGGTACAATCAGCCCCAGCATTTT
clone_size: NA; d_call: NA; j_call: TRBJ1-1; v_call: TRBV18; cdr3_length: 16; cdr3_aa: CASSPAGFQGNTEAFF; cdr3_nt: TGTGCCAGCTCACCGGCCGGTTTTCAGGGGAACACTGAAGCTTTCTTT
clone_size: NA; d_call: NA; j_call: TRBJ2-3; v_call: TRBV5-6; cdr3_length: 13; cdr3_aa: CASSSRWVLTQYF; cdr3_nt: TGTGCCAGCAGCTCCCGGTGGGTTCTTACGCAGTATTTT
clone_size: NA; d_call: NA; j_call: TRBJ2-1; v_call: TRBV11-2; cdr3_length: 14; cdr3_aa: CASSLDSIRNEQFF; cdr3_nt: TGTGCCAGCAGCTTGGACAGCATACGGAATGAGCAGTTCTTC
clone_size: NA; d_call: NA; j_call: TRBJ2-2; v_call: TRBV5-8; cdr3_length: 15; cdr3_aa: CASSPLGPRSGELFF; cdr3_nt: TGTGCCAGCAGCCCCCTGGGTCCCAGGTCCGGGGAGCTGTTTTTT